This entry lists 20 T cell receptor beta chains sequenced from one sample in a study of T cells in Graves' hyperthyroidism and ophthalmopathy. Amplification of TCR beta CDR3 regions used RNA as the template. TCR CDR3 regions were first amplified by RT-PCR with HTBI primers. TCRdb passed the multiplex PCR reads through MiXCR, listing each CDR3 protein once. This repertoire shows around 380,000 distinct CDR3 sequences, 13% found once; its top ten account for around 21%. What was sequenced was blood. The receptors were gathered from a young man with Graves' hyperthyroidism that later progressed to Graves' ophthalmopathy.

The rearrangement joins TRBV18 to TRBJ1-6; D gene unclear. Looked up from germline, CDR1 is KGHSH and CDR2 is LQKENI. The V gene lost 11 bases and the J gene lost 8 bases, with 13 bases spanning the gap. The CDR3 extends over 12 amino acids. Here the CDR3 DNA reads TGTGCCTCGGCGGTTATGGATTCACCCCTCCACTTT. It specifies CASAVMDSPLHF.

This clonotype was counted between two and nine times. The V gene is TRBV19, the J gene TRBJ2-7; no clear D gene. CDR3 length: 14 amino acids. The V end was cut by 1 base, the J end by 0 bases, with 7 bases between. Germline V gene sequence: CDR1 LNHDA, CDR2 SQIVND (reference sequence). DNA of the CDR3: TGTGCCAGTAGTATAGCCGGGTCCTCCTACGAGCAGTACTTC. Its protein product is CASSIAGSSYEQYF. The whole variable domain, filled in from reference TRBV19 and TRBJ2-7, reads DGGITQSPKYLFRKEGQNVTLSCEQNLNHDAMYWYRQDPGQGLRLIYYSQIVNDFQKGDIAEGYSVSREKKESFPLTVTSAQKNPTAFYLCASSIAGSSYEQYFGPGTRLTVT.

V usage is TRBV19 and J usage is TRBJ1-4, with 7 bases matching TRBD1. V lost 6 bases and J lost 13; bases outside the gene matches: 8. Germline values: CDR1 LNHDA, CDR2 SQIVND (reference sequence). This CDR3 region has 12 residues. DNA of the CDR3: TGTGCCAGTAGACCGACAGGGATCGGACTGTTTTTT. Amino acids: CASRPTGIGLFF.

This chain uses TRBV5-1 with TRBJ1-1, with TRBD1 matching 8 bases. After removal of 1 base from V and 5 bases from J, the junction contained 4 bases not matched to a gene. The CDR3 covers 14 residues. CDR1 is SGHRS, CDR2 YFSETQ, per germline. The CDR3 here is CASSLLDRGTEAFF. CDR3 sequence (DNA): TGCGCCAGCAGCTTGCTCGACAGGGGAACTGAAGCTTTCTTT.

This clonotype was seen repeatedly, ten times or more. The chain employs TRBV7-2 and TRBJ1-2, with D possibly TRBD1 on 5 matching bases. CDR3 length: 16 residues. Germline CDR1 SGHTA, CDR2 FQGNSA. Trimming left V 5 bases short and J 0 bases short, with 16 bases between. CDR3 loop: CASSLPWQGSNYGYTF. In DNA, the CDR3 is TGTGCCAGCAGCCTTCCTTGGCAGGGTTCTAACTATGGCTACACCTTC.

Worth noting for this clonotype: This sequence may be a read error, since a much larger clone differs from it by one base. V and J are TRBV3-1 and TRBJ2-7, with D hard to call. V was clipped by 0 bases and J by 5 bases, with 5 bases between them. The CDR3 loop spans 12 amino acids. Looked up from germline, CDR1 is LGHDT and CDR2 is YNNKEL (reference sequence). The CDR3 DNA is TGTGCCAGCAGCCAAGAGGGGAACGAGCAGTACTTC. Translating it yields CASSQEGNEQYF.

This clonotype was seen a handful of times. The chain couples TRBV4-1 to TRBJ1-4; 8 bases fit TRBD1. V was pared by 6 bases and J by 7 bases, with 10 bases of the junction left unmatched. Germline values: CDR1 MGHRA, CDR2 YSYEKL. The CDR3 is made up of 15 amino acids. The CDR3 is CASSSGGVVIEKLFF. CDR3 nucleotide sequence: TGCGCCAGCAGTTCAGGGGGCGTTGTAATTGAAAAACTGTTTTTT.

The chain has TRBV29-1 and TRBJ2-3; D is undetermined. With 3 bases removed from V and 0 bases from J, the gap between germline ends came to 16 bases. CDR1 is SQVTM and CDR2 is ANQGSEA in the germline V gene. CDR3 size: 16 residues. CDR3 sequence: CSVDDAAQLSTDTQYF. The CDR3 bases are TGCAGCGTTGATGACGCAGCACAGCTTAGCACAGATACGCAGTATTTT.

Comments on this clonotype: A much larger clone is a single base away; this may be a read error. This chain joins TRBV27 and TRBJ2-3, with D perhaps matching TRBD2 (5 bases). The CDR3 totals 13 residues. Germline CDR1 MNHEY, CDR2 SMNVEV (reference sequence). Here the CDR3 DNA reads TGTGCCAGCACCCTGAGGGTGAGGGATACGCGGTATTTT. Protein product: CASTLRVRDTRYF.

The J gene is TRBJ2-1, the V gene TRBV12-3 or TRBV12-4, with D tentatively TRBD1 (6 bases). Between the trimmed V and J ends, which lost 1 base and 9 bases, there was a span of 16 bases. This CDR3 has 15 amino acids. CDR3 residues: CASSLGTGSQSEQFF. In DNA form, the CDR3 reads TGTGCCAGCAGTTTAGGTACAGGGTCACAGAGTGAGCAGTTCTTC.

The V and J genes are TRBV6-1 and TRBJ2-1, with 7 bases fitting TRBD2. The V and J ends lost 7 bases and 0 bases, in that order; junction bases with no gene match: 6. Germline loops: CDR1 MNHNS, CDR2 SASEGT. CDR3 length equals 15 residues. The CDR3 spells CASTAGLSSYNEQFF. In nucleotides, the CDR3 is TGTGCCAGCACAGCGGGGTTGAGCTCCTACAATGAGCAGTTCTTC.

This clonotype was counted ten times or more. This sequence joins TRBV12-3 or TRBV12-4 and TRBJ2-7; D gene ambiguous. This CDR3 comprises 11 residues. The V end was cut by 6 bases, the J end by 5 bases, with 8 bases between. CDR3 sequence: CASSLMNEQYF. DNA for the CDR3: TGTGCCAGCAGCCTTATGAACGAGCAGTACTTC.

This clonotype was seen more than once but under ten times. The J gene is TRBJ1-1, the V gene TRBV5-6; D is unclear. Deletions cut 1 base from V and 6 bases from J, with 10 bases between. CDR3 length: 13 residues. Germline V gene sequence: CDR1 SGHDT, CDR2 YYEEEE. The CDR3 DNA follows: TGTGCCAGCAGCTTGCTCTTAATACCTGAAGCTTTCTTT. Encoded protein: CASSLLLIPEAFF.

This clonotype showed up many times. The V call is TRBV18, the J call TRBJ1-1; D gene ambiguous. The CDR3 has 14 residues. V dropped 2 bases and J dropped 4 bases, with 11 bases sitting between them. Germline V gives CDR1 KGHSH, CDR2 LQKENI. The chain's CDR3 is CASSPAGYGTEAFF. CDR3 nucleotide sequence: TGTGCCAGCTCACCAGCAGGTTACGGCACTGAAGCTTTCTTT.

This clonotype was seen at least ten times. The chain combines TRBV7-8 with TRBJ2-4, with 7 bases matching TRBD1. The CDR3 covers 16 residues. V lost 1 base and J lost 0; bases outside the gene matches: 3. Germline V gives CDR1 SGHVS, CDR2 FQNEAQ. DNA for the CDR3: TGTGCCAGCAGCTTAGACAGGGGCCTAGCCAAAAACATTCAGTACTTC. It specifies CASSLDRGLAKNIQYF.

This clonotype was observed many times. The chain uses TRBV7-9 and TRBJ2-3, with 9 bases that match TRBD2. V was pared by 2 bases and J by 3 bases, with 6 bases of the junction left unmatched. CDR3 length equals 16 residues. The germline gives CDR1 SEHNR, CDR2 FQNEAQ (reference sequence). The CDR3 here is CASSLRAGGTTDTQYF. The CDR3 bases are TGTGCCAGCAGCTTAAGAGCGGGGGGAACGACAGATACGCAGTATTTT.

This clonotype was picked up many times. The CDR3 nucleotides are TGTGCCAGCAGTGAAGCTCTCGGGGTAGGGGATACGCAGTATTTT. Translating it yields CASSEALGVGDTQYF. The chain has TRBV2 and TRBJ2-3, with a weak D call TRBD2 (5 bases). Germline V lookup: CDR1 SNHLY, CDR2 FYNNEI. The CDR3 consists of 15 residues. V lost 0 bases, J lost 6 bases, and 13 bases lay in between.

In its sample, this clonotype was seen many times. The rearrangement links TRBV7-8 to TRBJ2-7; unclear D gene. The CDR3 has 11 residues. The germline V and J ends were trimmed by 5 bases and 3 bases, with 5 bases remaining between them. CDR1 is SGHVS and CDR2 is FQNEAQ in the germline V gene. CDR3 sequence: CASSGYYEQYF. DNA of the CDR3: TGTGCCAGCAGCGGGTACTACGAGCAGTACTTC.

This clonotype was seen only a few times. This chain uses TRBV19 with TRBJ2-7; 7 nucleotides align to TRBD1. Germline V gene lookup returns CDR1 LNHDA and CDR2 SQIVND (reference sequence). The ends lost 5 bases at V and 9 bases at J; junction bases unmatched: 10. The CDR3 is 13 residues long. In nucleotides, the CDR3 is TGTGCCAGTAGTCCGCGACAGGGTACGGTGCAGTACTTC. Translation gives CASSPRQGTVQYF.

This clonotype has more than one count but fewer than ten. CDR3 residues: CASSPGGDQGQYF. The CDR3 bases are TGTGCCAGCTCACCCGGGGGGGATCAAGGGCAGTACTTC. V usage is TRBV18 and J usage is TRBJ2-7; TRBD2 matches at 8 bases. The CDR3 spans 13 residues. Germline V gene data show CDR1 as KGHSH and CDR2 as LQKENI. J gave up 9 bases and V 3 bases, and 7 bases lay outside the gene matches.